This T cell receptor (beta chain) stems from a study of monozygotic twins with inflammatory bowel disease. The V gene's germline CDR1 is MNHEY and CDR2 SMNVEV (reference sequence). The CDR3 is 17 amino acids. Each of TCRalpha and TCRbeta cDNA went through two nested PCRs, lasting around 15 and 10 cycles. Each CDR3 protein gets one entry in TCRdb, which reprocessed the 5' RACE reads and gives no DNA. The sample features roughly 330,000 distinct CDR3 sequences, with roughly 2% in its top ten. The chain has TRBV27 and TRBJ2-3; absent DNA, TCRdb's TRBD2 call cannot be checked. Sequences were obtained from blood. The source of this sequence is a human donor with ulcerative colitis or Crohn's disease, or a healthy co-twin of an affected twin (not recorded which). The CDR3 loop reads CATLKRLAGGLVDTQYF.